This passage covers 31 T cell receptor beta chains from one sample sequenced in a study of cytomegalovirus exposure and HLA in healthy donors. Here immunoSEQ multiplex PCR was the method, and the copy in TCRdb shows in-frame clones only, minus some. The sample comprises roughly 150,000 clones, 70% to 90% of which are singletons, and 2.5% to 3% rests with the top ten. Source material: PBMCs. These receptors were taken from a man between 18 and 29 years old in good health and CMV-seronegative.

V is TRBV7-2 and J is TRBJ1-2; D possibly corresponds to TRBD1 (5 bases). The V end was cut by 1 base, the J end by 6 bases, with 21 bases between. Per the germline V gene, CDR1 is SGHTA and CDR2 is FQGNSA. The CDR3 spans 17 residues. The CDR3 loop reads CASSLVDTSILENGYTF. CDR3 nucleotide sequence: TGTGCCAGCAGCTTAGTGGACACCTCTATCCTCGAAAATGGCTACACCTTC.

The chain couples TRBV11-2 to TRBJ1-1, with a tentative D call TRBD1 (5 bases). Trimming removed 0 bases from V and 0 bases from J, with 8 bases in between. Germline CDR1 and CDR2: SGHAT and FQNNGV. The CDR3 has 15 residues. This chain's CDR3 is CASSLDGGMNTEAFF. The CDR3 DNA sequence: TGTGCCAGCAGCTTAGATGGGGGGATGAACACTGAAGCTTTCTTT. The whole variable domain, filled in from reference TRBV11-2 and TRBJ1-1, reads EAGVAQSPRYKIIEKRQSVAFWCNPISGHATLYWYQQILGQGPKLLIQFQNNGVVDDSQLPKDRFSAERLKGVDSTLKIQPAKLEDSAVYLCASSLDGGMNTEAFFGQGTRLTVV.

V usage is TRBV27 and J usage is TRBJ2-1; 14 bases line up with TRBD2. This CDR3 has 16 residues. Germline-derived CDR1 and CDR2 are MNHEY and SMNVEV (reference sequence). Trimming removed 5 bases from V and 4 bases from J; junction bases left unmatched: 4. The CDR3 DNA sequence: TGTGCCAGCAGTGGGACTAGCGGGAGATTGTACAATGAGCAGTTCTTC. Amino acid sequence: CASSGTSGRLYNEQFF.

The chain combines TRBV4-1 with TRBJ1-5; a possible D gene is TRBD1 (5 bases). From germline, CDR1 is MGHRA and CDR2 YSYEKL. The CDR3 consists of 14 residues. Trimming took off 2 bases at V and 4 bases at J, with 9 bases between the two ends. The CDR3 DNA is TGCGCCAGCAGCCAATCAGGACAAAATCAGCCCCAGCATTTT. Protein product: CASSQSGQNQPQHF.

The gene calls are TRBV28 and TRBJ2-1; D is uncertain. CDR1 is MDHEN, CDR2 SYDVKM, per germline. Trimming removed 5 bases at V and 0 bases at J, with 14 bases between. The CDR3 runs to 16 residues. The DNA of the CDR3 is TGTGCCAGCAGTGATACCGGAGCAAGCTCCTACAATGAGCAGTTCTTC. Translation: CASSDTGASSYNEQFF.

The CDR3, as DNA: TGTGTCCAAAGGTGTGGGGCGAACCACTCCTACGAGCAGTACGTC. Protein sequence: CVQRCGANHSYEQYV. The chain couples TRBV28 to TRBJ2-7; tentative D call: TRBD1 (5 bases). Germline V gene lookup returns CDR1 MDHEN and CDR2 SYDVKM. The CDR3 contains 15 residues.

The chain employs TRBV7-9 and TRBJ1-5, with 8 bases matching TRBD1. The germline CDR1 and CDR2 sequences are SEHNR and FQNEAQ (reference sequence). The CDR3 is 14 amino acids. With V trimmed by 5 bases and J by 6 bases, 6 bases remained unmatched. For the CDR3, the DNA is TGTGCCAGCAGCCCTGGACAGGGCGTTCAGCCCCAGCATTTT. Translated: CASSPGQGVQPQHF.

V usage is TRBV6-5 and J usage is TRBJ1-2, with 7 bases fitting TRBD1. Unmatched junction bases numbered 9, after V lost 6 bases and J lost 8 bases. The CDR3 is 13 residues long. Germline CDR1 MNHEY, CDR2 SVGAGI. CDR3 residues: CASSRDSPWGYTF. In DNA form, the CDR3 reads TGTGCCAGCAGCCGGGACAGCCCCTGGGGCTACACCTTC.

The V call is TRBV11-2, the J call TRBJ1-1, with D perhaps TRBD1 (6 bases). The CDR3 length is 16 residues. CDR1 is SGHAT, CDR2 FQNNGV, per germline. Trimming left V 1 base short and J 4 bases short, with 16 bases between. CDR3 DNA sequence: TGTGCCAGCAGCTTAGGGACGGGGGGCGCCCGCACTGAAGCTTTCTTT. Translation: CASSLGTGGARTEAFF.

The chain uses TRBV12-5 and TRBJ2-7, with a weak D call TRBD2 (6 bases). V was cut by 3 bases and J by 4 bases, with 13 bases left in between. Germline V lookup: CDR1 LGHNT, CDR2 FRNRAP. This CDR3 is built from 14 residues. For the CDR3, the DNA is TGTGCTAGTGGTTTAACTCGCGGGGCTTACGAGCAGTACGTC. It codes for CASGLTRGAYEQYV.

The chain has TRBV28 and TRBJ1-5; D call uncertain. CDR3 length: 16 residues. V lost 6 bases and J 2 bases, leaving 17 bases between the germline ends. The germline V gene encodes CDR1 MDHEN and CDR2 SYDVKM. CDR3 sequence reads: CASSLRAGVGNQPQHF. The CDR3 region has the DNA TGTGCCAGCAGCCTCAGAGCCGGAGTTGGCAATCAGCCCCAGCATTTT.

The chain carries TRBV12-1 and TRBJ2-2; TRBD2, as called in the table, went unchecked against the DNA. TRBV12-1 counts as a pseudogene. This CDR3 region has 19 residues. The CDR3, as DNA: TGTGCCAGCAGCTTTCTTGGGGGAGGCGCGGGAGAGGCGGGCGGGGAGCTGTTTTTT. Translated: CASSFLGGGAGEAGGELFF.

The chain recombines TRBV5-1 with TRBJ1-2; 9 nucleotides align to TRBD1. The CDR3 extends over 15 amino acids. Trimming cost V 0 bases and J 13 bases; bases outside gene matches: 13. Germline CDR1 and CDR2: SGHRS and YFSETQ. DNA of the CDR3: TGCGCCAGCAGCTTGGCCTTTGGGACAGGGCCCGAATGCACCTTC. Amino acids: CASSLAFGTGPECTF.

The V call is TRBV6-5, the J call TRBJ2-2, with no clear D. Germline CDR1 reads MNHEY; CDR2 reads SVGAGI. V lost 5 bases and J lost 6, with 7 bases in between. The CDR3 runs to 12 residues. The CDR3 region is CASSLPAGELFF. As DNA, the CDR3 is TGTGCCAGCAGTCTCCCGGCCGGGGAGCTGTTTTTT.

The chain is built from TRBV25-1 and TRBJ2-3, with a tentative D call TRBD2 (5 bases). The CDR3 is 14 residues long. The V gene's germline CDR1 is MGHDK and CDR2 SYGVNS. Trimming stripped 4 bases from V and 0 bases from J, with 8 bases between. CDR3 protein: CASSVSGSTDTQYF. CDR3 coding DNA: TGTGCCAGCAGTGTGTCGGGAAGCACAGATACGCAGTATTTT.

The rearrangement uses TRBV4-1 and TRBJ2-3; 13 positions agree with TRBD2. Germline loops: CDR1 MGHRA, CDR2 YSYEKL. J lost 4 bases, V lost 4 bases, and 8 bases had no gene match. The CDR3 is made up of 17 amino acids. The CDR3 bases are TGCGCCAGCAGCCTAACCGGGACTAGCGGGAATGCAGATACGCAGTATTTT. Translated: CASSLTGTSGNADTQYF.

V gene TRBV2 combines with J gene TRBJ1-2; D is ambiguous. The CDR3 spans 14 residues. CDR1 and CDR2 (germline): SNHLY, FYNNEI. The V end was cut by 6 bases, the J end by 5 bases, with 16 bases between. The CDR3 here is CASRLPGSGYGYTF. The CDR3, as DNA: TGTGCCAGCAGATTACCTGGATCGGGGTATGGCTACACCTTC.

This clone was seen only a few times. This chain uses TRBV9 with TRBJ2-3, with 13 bases identical to TRBD2. The CDR3 extends over 16 amino acids. Trimming at V came to 3 bases and at J to 8 bases, leaving 9 bases not matched to a gene. From germline, CDR1 is SGDLS and CDR2 YYNGEE. The CDR3 protein is CASSERTSGRGGTQYF. For the CDR3, the DNA is TGTGCCAGCAGCGAGAGGACTAGCGGGAGAGGGGGTACGCAGTATTTT.

The chain recombines TRBV28 with TRBJ1-2, with D unresolved. This CDR3 is built from 13 residues. The germline V and J ends were trimmed by 6 bases and 2 bases, with 10 bases remaining between them. Germline lookup yields CDR1 MDHEN and CDR2 SYDVKM. The CDR3 reads CASRGAENYGYTF. For the CDR3, the DNA is TGTGCCAGCAGGGGAGCAGAAAACTATGGCTACACCTTC.

This clone was seen just once. CDR3 coding DNA: TGTGCCGCGAGACAGAGCTCTGGAAACACCATATATTTT. This encodes CAARQSSGNTIYF. The gene calls are TRBV19 and TRBJ1-3; TRBD1 is a possible D gene (5 bases). Trimming left V 11 bases short and J 0 bases short, with 11 bases between. In germline, CDR1 is LNHDA, CDR2 SQIVND (reference sequence). The CDR3 runs to 13 residues. The entire variable domain, with the rest obtained from reference TRBV19 and TRBJ1-3, is as follows: DGGITQSPKYLFRKEGQNVTLSCEQNLNHDAMYWYRQDPGQGLRLIYYSQIVNDFQKGDIAEGYSVSREKKESFPLTVTSAQKNPTAFYLCAARQSSGNTIYFGEGSWLTVV.

Note on this clone: A read error may produce the germline difference seen at one junction end. The chain couples TRBV6-5 to TRBJ2-4; 7 positions agree with TRBD1. CDR1 and CDR2 (germline): MNHEY, SVGAGI. The CDR3 consists of 16 residues. This CDR3 reads CASSYSDRTFVNIQYF. The CDR3 DNA follows: TGTGCCAGCAGCTACTCGGACAGGACCTTCGTAAACATTCAGTACTTC.

The V gene is TRBV6-5, the J gene TRBJ2-7, with D possibly TRBD1 on 6 matching bases. The ends were cut back, 4 bases at V and 3 bases at J, with 13 bases in the middle. This CDR3 has 14 residues. Germline CDR1 reads MNHEY; CDR2 reads SVGAGI. The chain's CDR3 is CASSSRDTLYEQYF. In DNA form, the CDR3 reads TGTGCCAGCAGTTCCCGGGACACCCTCTACGAGCAGTACTTC.

This clone appeared a single time. The rearrangement uses TRBV10-3 and TRBJ2-7, with D perhaps TRBD1 (5 bases). Trimming removed 7 bases at V and 2 bases at J, with 12 bases between. Germline V gene sequence: CDR1 ENHRY, CDR2 SYGVKD. The CDR3 runs 13 residues. The CDR3 region is CAIKGVSPYEQYF. DNA for the CDR3: TGTGCCATCAAAGGGGTGAGCCCCTACGAGCAGTACTTC.

The CDR3 coding sequence is TGTGCCAGCAGACCCCCTCGAGGGTCTGGAAACACCATATATTTT. It yields the protein CASRPPRGSGNTIYF. The chain combines TRBV28 with TRBJ1-3; unclear D gene. V was pared by 6 bases and J by 1 base, with 13 bases between. The CDR3 has 15 amino acids. Looked up from germline, CDR1 is MDHEN and CDR2 is SYDVKM.

This chain connects TRBV4-1 to TRBJ2-2, with D possibly being TRBD1 (5 bases). The CDR3 has 18 amino acids. Trimming pared 1 base from V and 0 bases from J, leaving 15 bases between. Germline V lookup: CDR1 MGHRA, CDR2 YSYEKL. The CDR3, as DNA: TGCGCCAGCAGCCAAGTGTATCTAGACAGCACGAACACCGGGGAGCTGTTTTTT. Translated: CASSQVYLDSTNTGELFF.

The rearrangement links TRBV25-1 to TRBJ2-5; the D gene is possibly TRBD2 (6 bases). Trimming pared 2 bases from V and 1 base from J, leaving 8 bases between. CDR1 and CDR2 (germline): MGHDK, SYGVNS. The CDR3 loop spans 14 amino acids. This chain's CDR3 is CASSELALQETQYF. In nucleotides, the CDR3 is TGTGCCAGCAGTGAACTAGCGCTCCAAGAGACCCAGTACTTC.

Remarks on this clone: The junction differs from germline at one of its ends, possibly a read error. The chain has TRBV2 and TRBJ2-3; tentative D call: TRBD1 (6 bases). This CDR3 comprises 14 residues. The germline gives CDR1 SNHLY, CDR2 FYNNEI. The CDR3 is CASREGQITDTQYF. Written as DNA, the CDR3 is TGTGCCAGCAGGGAAGGACAGATCACAGATACGCAGTATTTT.

This clone was found once. DNA for the CDR3: TGTGCCAGCAGACGACAGGGCTCCTATAATTCACCCCTCCACTTT. It yields the protein CASRRQGSYNSPLHF. The chain combines TRBV6-5 with TRBJ1-6; 7 bases align to TRBD1. CDR1 and CDR2 (germline): MNHEY, SVGAGI. This CDR3 spans 15 amino acids. Trimming at V came to 6 bases and at J to 0 bases, leaving 2 bases not matched to a gene.

The rearrangement joins TRBV5-1 to TRBJ2-1; tentative D call: TRBD2 (6 bases). The germline V and J ends were trimmed by 7 bases and 4 bases, with 18 bases remaining between them. The germline V gene encodes CDR1 SGHRS and CDR2 YFSETQ. CDR3 length equals 15 residues. The CDR3 DNA follows: TGCGCCAGCTACCTCGGGGGACTCGATTACAATGAGCAGTTCTTC. As protein: CASYLGGLDYNEQFF.

The V and J genes are TRBV14 and TRBJ1-3; D call uncertain. Per the germline V gene, CDR1 is SGHDN and CDR2 is FVKESK. The CDR3 covers 14 residues. The ends were cut back, 4 bases at V and 0 bases at J, with 7 bases in the middle. The CDR3 bases are TGTGCCAGCAGCCCCAGTTTCTCTGGAAACACCATATATTTT. Protein: CASSPSFSGNTIYF.

V gene TRBV6-5 combines with J gene TRBJ2-1; 8 bases are shared with TRBD2. J lost 11 bases, V lost 0 bases, and 9 bases had no gene match. CDR3 size: 15 residues. Germline CDR1 MNHEY, CDR2 SVGAGI. The CDR3 DNA reads TGTGCCAGCAGTTACTCTAGTCGCGGGAGGTCGAAGCAGTTCTTC. Translated: CASSYSSRGRSKQFF.